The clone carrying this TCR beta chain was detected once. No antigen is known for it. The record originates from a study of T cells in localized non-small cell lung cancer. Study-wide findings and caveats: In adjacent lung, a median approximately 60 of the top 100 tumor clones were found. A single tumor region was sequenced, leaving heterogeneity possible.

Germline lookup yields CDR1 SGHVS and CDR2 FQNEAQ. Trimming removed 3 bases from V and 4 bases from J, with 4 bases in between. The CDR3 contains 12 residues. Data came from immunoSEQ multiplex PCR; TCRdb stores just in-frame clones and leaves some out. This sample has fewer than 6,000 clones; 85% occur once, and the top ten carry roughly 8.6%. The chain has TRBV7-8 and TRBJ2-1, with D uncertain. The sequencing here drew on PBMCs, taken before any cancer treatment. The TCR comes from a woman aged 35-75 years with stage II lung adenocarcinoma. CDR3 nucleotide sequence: TGTGCCAGCAGCTTCGAATACAATGAGCAGTTCTTC. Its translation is CASSFEYNEQFF.